This T cell receptor beta chain was identified during a study of blood T cell repertoires in COVID-19. Overall study: T cells, B-cell-depleted T cells, or PBMCs supplied cDNA or gDNA.

Germline lookup yields CDR1 SEHNR and CDR2 FQNEAQ (reference sequence). Trimming cost V 2 bases and J 5 bases, with 15 bases left between them. The CDR3 spans 15 residues. In the authors' methods: Amplification of reference gene primers provided the estimated nucleated cell counts. This table comes from immunoSEQ multiplex PCR, and its TCRdb copy is limited to in-frame clones, with some not included. The D gene and trimming were derived from the DNA, and the V and J assignments and clone size from that table. This table holds over 70,000 clones, around three quarters found once. Sample: peripheral blood. This sequence was found in a man aged 65 to 79 with acute or convalescent COVID-19. V usage is TRBV7-9 and J usage is TRBJ2-5; possibly TRBD2 for D (5 bases). The CDR3, as DNA: TGTGCCAGCAGCTTAACCCTACCTCCGGGGGAGACCCAGTACTTC. Its translation is CASSLTLPPGETQYF.